A single sample is the source of the 14 T cell receptor beta chains below, sequenced in a study of T-cell memory formation after mild COVID-19. TCRdb passed the 5' RACE reads through MiXCR, listing each CDR3 protein once. This table holds some 150,000 distinct CDR3 sequences, approximately 21% found once. Sample: PBMCs or a T cell subset sorted from them (not recorded which). These TCRs come from an adult woman who had mild COVID-19 (a few samples of this study predate the infection). Cell type and time point are not known.

The chain couples TRBV9 to TRBJ2-2; 9 bases fit TRBD2. Germline V CDR1 and CDR2: SGDLS, YYNGEE. Unmatched junction bases numbered 5, after V lost 0 bases and J lost 5 bases. This CDR3 contains 16 residues. CDR3: CASSVDSGRGTGELFF. The CDR3 DNA reads as TGTGCCAGCAGCGTAGATAGCGGGAGAGGTACCGGGGAGCTGTTTTTT.

The chain carries TRBV29-1 and TRBJ1-2; 8 bases align to TRBD1. Germline V lookup: CDR1 SQVTM, CDR2 ANQGSEA. The length of the CDR3 is 13 residues. V lost 3 bases to trimming and J lost 8 bases; unmatched junction nucleotides: 8. The CDR3 DNA reads TGCAGCGTTGATCCAGGGGGCTTGTGGGGCTACACCTTC. This sequence encodes CSVDPGGLWGYTF.

The chain links TRBV2 to TRBJ2-1, with D unclear. CDR1 is SNHLY and CDR2 is FYNNEI in the germline V gene. V gave up 3 bases and J gave up 7 bases, with 7 bases separating them. The length of the CDR3 is 12 residues. The CDR3 reads CASSELGNEQFF. In nucleotides, the CDR3 is TGTGCCAGCAGTGAGCTGGGGAATGAGCAGTTCTTC.

This clonotype was observed a handful of times. The chain uses TRBV20-1 and TRBJ2-4; D gene ambiguous. The CDR3 spans 13 residues. V was trimmed by 7 bases and J by 0 bases, leaving 10 bases between them. CDR1 DFQATT and CDR2 SNEGSKA come from the germline V gene (reference sequence). CDR3 bases: TGCAGTGTCGAGGCACTAGCCAAAAACATTCAGTACTTC. This encodes CSVEALAKNIQYF.

The chain couples TRBV5-5 to TRBJ1-5, with D unclear. Germline CDR1 is SGHKS and CDR2 is YYEKEE (reference sequence). V lost 3 bases to trimming and J lost 4 bases, with 17 bases between them. The CDR3 sequence is 16 residues long. The CDR3 sequence: CASSSSPGAENQPQHF. Here the CDR3 DNA reads TGTGCCAGCAGCTCATCACCGGGAGCGGAAAATCAGCCCCAGCATTTT. Supplemented by reference TRBV5-5 and TRBJ1-5, the full variable domain reads DAGVTQSPTHLIKTRGQQVTLRCSPISGHKSVSWYQQVLGQGPQFIFQYYEKEERGRGNFPDRFSARQFPNYSSELNVNALLLGDSALYLCASSSSPGAENQPQHFGDGTRLSIL.

The V gene is TRBV20-1, the J gene TRBJ1-3; D may be TRBD1 (5 bases). The CDR3 is 16 amino acids. With 0 bases removed from V and 4 bases from J, the gap between germline ends came to 16 bases. Looked up from germline, CDR1 is DFQATT and CDR2 is SNEGSKA (reference sequence). The CDR3 DNA follows: TGCAGTGCTAGAGATCGGGACTCCGGAAAAGGAAACACCATATATTTT. Its translation: CSARDRDSGKGNTIYF.

J is TRBJ1-1 and V is TRBV20-1; 7 bases map to TRBD1. CDR1 and CDR2 (germline): DFQATT, SNEGSKA (reference sequence). The CDR3 totals 15 residues. Trimming at V came to 3 bases and at J to 8 bases, leaving 15 bases not matched to a gene. The CDR3 sequence: CSASPGGSTGIEAFF. CDR3 nucleotide sequence: TGCAGTGCTAGCCCCGGGGGCTCGACAGGGATCGAAGCTTTCTTT.

This clonotype was seen ten or more times. The chain joins TRBV20-1 to TRBJ1-1; the D is unclear. CDR3 size: 13 residues. V was clipped by 5 bases and J by 4 bases, with 14 bases between them. Germline CDR1 and CDR2: DFQATT and SNEGSKA (reference sequence). The CDR3 DNA reads as TGCAGTGCTGACGGCCTGGGGTTCACTGAAGCTTTCTTT. Protein product: CSADGLGFTEAFF.

This clonotype was seen repeatedly, ten times or more. The V and J genes are TRBV12-3 or TRBV12-4 and TRBJ2-7; perhaps TRBD2 as D (5 bases). V lost 4 bases, J lost 4 bases, and 8 bases lay in between. The CDR3 sequence is 12 residues long. The CDR3, as DNA: TGTGCCAGCAGTTCACTAGGGTACGAGCAGTACTTC. Translated: CASSSLGYEQYF.

A few counts support this clonotype. This rearrangement joins TRBV20-1 to TRBJ2-3; D is perhaps TRBD2 (6 bases). The germline gives CDR1 DFQATT, CDR2 SNEGSKA (reference sequence). V lost 5 bases to trimming and J lost 2 bases, with 11 bases between them. CDR3 length: 13 residues. The CDR3: CSAFRDSTDTQYF. CDR3 in DNA: TGCAGTGCTTTCCGGGACTCCACAGATACGCAGTATTTT.

This clonotype has more than one count but fewer than ten. The genes are TRBV7-6 and TRBJ2-2, with D uncertain. The CDR3 sequence is 12 residues long. Germline values: CDR1 SGHVS, CDR2 FNYEAQ. V was shortened by 4 bases and J by 7 bases, with 7 bases between the two germline ends. CDR3 in DNA: TGTGCCAGCAGCTCCCTTGACGGGGAGCTGTTTTTT. Translated: CASSSLDGELFF.

The chain is built from TRBV7-2 and TRBJ2-5; TRBD2 is a possible D gene (5 bases). This CDR3 spans 13 amino acids. Trimming stripped 7 bases from V and 4 bases from J, with 13 bases between. Per germline, CDR1 SGHTA and CDR2 FQGNSA. CDR3 amino acids: CASTSRGLETQYF. The CDR3 DNA reads TGTGCCAGCACCTCACGCGGGTTAGAGACCCAGTACTTC.

This clonotype was counted between two and nine times. This rearrangement joins TRBV5-1 to TRBJ2-7, with TRBD1 matching 9 bases. The CDR3 has 14 amino acids. V lost 4 bases to trimming and J lost 4 bases; unmatched junction nucleotides: 6. From germline, CDR1 is SGHRS and CDR2 YFSETQ. CDR3 amino acids: CASSPGTGLYEQYF. DNA of the CDR3: TGCGCCAGCAGCCCAGGGACAGGGCTATACGAGCAGTACTTC.

This rearrangement joins TRBV7-2 to TRBJ2-1, with 8 bases fitting TRBD2. Germline V CDR1 and CDR2: SGHTA, FQGNSA. V lost 5 bases, J lost 8 bases, and 11 bases stayed unmatched. The CDR3 spans 15 residues. CDR3 in amino acids: CASSPTGTSNYEQFF. The DNA for the CDR3 is TGTGCCAGCAGCCCGACCGGGACTAGTAACTATGAGCAGTTCTTC.